This T cell receptor (beta chain) stems from a study of identical twins. Findings and limits, study-wide: Twins shared beta out-of-frame sequences in excess, but this excess was weaker. Conclusions rested on cross-sectional statistics rather than following the same donors.

Trimming removed 3 bases from V and 3 bases from J; junction bases left unmatched: 2. The CDR3 is 14 residues long. CDR1 SGHDN and CDR2 FVKESK come from the germline V gene. Notes on this clonotype: The antigen is not known.

Template switching added a universal primer binding site, and final cDNA carried unique molecular identifiers. TCRdb fed the 5' RACE reads into MiXCR, producing one record per CDR3 protein. The sample consists of approximately 260,000 distinct CDR3 sequences, 6.5% to 9.5% of them appearing once. This sample was shared with a second study, whose subject was yellow fever vaccine responses in identical twins. That paper adds: Twins' vaccine T cell responses reportedly seemed partly convergent and partly personalized.

The TCR originated in a woman under 30 in good health. The chain carries TRBV14 and TRBJ2-3; 8 bases map to TRBD2. Sequenced: CD8+ T cells sorted from blood. CDR3 amino acids: CASSHSGRTDTQYF. CDR3 DNA: TGTGCCAGCAGCCACAGCGGGAGAACAGATACGCAGTATTTT.